One and the same sample provided the 19 T cell receptor beta chains below, sequenced in a study of T cell clonality in common variable immunodeficiency. Profiled with immunoSEQ multiplex PCR; TCRdb holds only in-frame clones, not every one. This set yields 40,000 to 45,000 clones and no singletons; the top ten hold 10%. The material sequenced was peripheral blood mononuclear cells. These receptor sequences come from a person aged 18 to 75 in good health.

This clone has at least ten counts. The read halts 3 residues ahead of the CDR3 end, with the missing end drawn from the germline J gene. The rearrangement uses TRBV2 and TRBJ1-5; TRBD1 might be the D (5 bases). Germline CDR1 and CDR2: SNHLY and FYNNEI. Trimming shortened V by 6 bases and J by 5 bases, and 11 bases separated the two germline ends. There are 13 residues in the CDR3. The CDR3 bases that were read are TGTGCCAGCAGCTCGTGGGGGGATCAGCCC. Amino acid sequence: CASSSWGDQP. In full, the CDR3 is CASSSWGDQPQHF.

This clone appeared many times. Read sequence stops 3 residues before the CDR3 end, and the germline J gene provides the missing end. The chain employs TRBV7-2 and TRBJ2-3; D uncertain. Trimming stripped 3 bases from V and 4 bases from J, with 2 bases between. Per the germline V gene, CDR1 is SGHTA and CDR2 is FQGNSA. This CDR3 contains 11 residues. CDR3 loop: CASSFADTQYF. The CDR3 DNA, read in part, is TGTGCCAGCAGCTTCGCAGATACG.

The table lists this clone with many counts. Read coverage stops 3 residues before the CDR3 terminus; the germline J gene supplies the remainder. The chain has TRBV5-1 and TRBJ1-5; unclear D gene. With 0 bases removed from V and 1 base from J, the gap between germline ends came to 11 bases. CDR1 and CDR2 (germline): SGHRS, YFSETQ. CDR3 length: 16 residues. The CDR3 protein is CASSLGTDLSNQPQHF. The sequenced part of the CDR3 DNA is TGCGCCAGCAGCTTGGGTACAGACCTAAGCAATCAGCCC.

This clone came up many times. The read gets to within 3 residues of the CDR3 end, and the germline J gene fills in the rest. The chain carries TRBV7-3 and TRBJ1-2; the D gene is possibly TRBD1 (5 bases). V was clipped by 1 base and J by 4 bases, with 13 bases between them. In germline, CDR1 is SGHTA, CDR2 FQGTGA. This CDR3 region has 15 residues. This CDR3 reads CASSLNTGYPYGYTF. The covered CDR3 bases are TGTGCCAGCAGCTTAAACACAGGATACCCCTATGGC.

This clone was picked up many times. Read coverage stops 3 residues before the CDR3 terminus; the germline J gene supplies the remainder. The rearrangement joins TRBV2 to TRBJ1-1; 7 nucleotides match TRBD1. V was pared by 6 bases and J by 1 base, with 8 bases of the junction left unmatched. Germline values: CDR1 SNHLY, CDR2 FYNNEI. CDR3 size: 15 residues. The CDR3 here is CASSVGQVPNTEAFF. The covered CDR3 bases are TGTGCCAGCAGCGTAGGACAGGTACCGAACACTGAA.

This clone was seen at least ten times. From the germline J gene comes the end of the CDR3, since the read stops 3 residues before it. V and J are TRBV10-2 and TRBJ1-4; TRBD1 agrees at 11 bases. The CDR3 length is 14 residues. The germline CDR1 and CDR2 sequences are WSHSY and SAAADI. V lost 5 bases, J lost 8 bases, and 4 bases stayed unmatched. Incomplete CDR3 DNA: TGCGCCAGCAGTCCCGGGACAGGGGGAGAAAAA. Its protein product is CASSPGTGGEK. The whole CDR3 protein is CASSPGTGGEKLFF.

This clone was observed many times. The read falls 3 residues short of the CDR3 end, and the missing part is taken from the germline J gene. The V call is TRBV30, the J call TRBJ2-7; 8 nucleotides agree with TRBD1. The ends lost 2 bases at V and 6 bases at J; junction bases unmatched: 3. From germline, CDR1 is GTSNPN and CDR2 SVGIG (reference sequence). The CDR3 consists of 12 residues. The sequenced part of the CDR3 DNA is TGTGCCTGGAGTCCAGGGGGCCTCGAG. Translated, it gives CAWSPGGLE. Given in full, the CDR3 is CAWSPGGLEQYF.

This clone was seen only a few times. The CDR3 is cut off 3 residues early in the read; its end comes from the germline J gene. V gene TRBV7-2 combines with J gene TRBJ1-2; no definite D call. Germline assignment: CDR1 SGHTA and CDR2 FQGNSA. This CDR3 has 14 amino acids. The CDR3 region is CASSVSGATDTYTF. The CDR3 DNA, read in part, is TGTGCCAGCAGCGTAAGCGGCGCCACAGATACC.

This clone was detected many times. The read halts 3 residues ahead of the CDR3 end, with the missing end drawn from the germline J gene. This chain uses TRBV5-6 with TRBJ1-1, with D uncertain. Germline loops: CDR1 SGHDT, CDR2 YYEEEE. Trimming took off 0 bases at V and 5 bases at J, with 5 bases between the two ends. The CDR3 contains 12 residues. The part of the CDR3 DNA that was read is TGTGCCAGCAGCTTGGTATTTACTGAA. Translation gives CASSLVFTE. The CDR3, in full, reads CASSLVFTEAFF.

This clone was seen a handful of times. The DNA ends 3 residues before the CDR3 does, and the rest of the CDR3 is filled in from the germline J gene. The chain combines TRBV20-1 with TRBJ2-5, with D perhaps TRBD2 (6 bases). There are 14 residues in the CDR3. The germline gives CDR1 DFQATT, CDR2 SNEGSKA (reference sequence). V dropped 0 bases and J dropped 5 bases, with 13 bases sitting between them. CDR3 DNA (partial): TGCAGTGCTAGAGATCTTGAGACTAGGGAGACC. It translates to CSARDLETRET. The full-length CDR3 reads as CSARDLETRETQYF.

For this clone: The missing CDR3 end, 3 residues past where the read stops, is filled in from the germline J gene. V and J are TRBV7-9 and TRBJ2-4, with 11 bases lining up with TRBD1. The length of the CDR3 is 15 residues. CDR1 is SEHNR and CDR2 is FQNEAQ in the germline V gene (reference sequence). The ends lost 0 bases at V and 9 bases at J; junction bases unmatched: 4. The CDR3 reads CASSLAWDRGGIQYF. The CDR3 bases that were read are TGTGCCAGCAGCTTAGCTTGGGACAGGGGGGGCATT.

Many counts were recorded for this clone. The CDR3 end lies 3 residues beyond the end of the read and is filled in from the germline J gene. The V and J genes are TRBV18 and TRBJ1-2; a possible D gene is TRBD1 (5 bases). Trimming took 0 bases from V and 4 from J, leaving 24 bases between them. Germline assignment: CDR1 KGHSH and CDR2 LQKENI. CDR3 length: 19 residues. The part of the CDR3 DNA that was read is TGTGCCAGCTCACCACCGATAATGGGGACTGAACTTCGACCCTATGGC. This encodes CASSPPIMGTELRPYG. From start to end, the CDR3 is CASSPPIMGTELRPYGYTF.

Many counts were recorded for this clone. Other DNA sequences from this sample encode an identical CDR3 as well. This chain's CDR3 is CASSYPDEQYF. The sequenced CDR3 bases are TGTGCCAGCAGTTACCCCGACGAG. J is TRBJ2-7 and V is TRBV6-2 or TRBV6-3; D not resolved. The read terminates 3 residues ahead of where the CDR3 ends, so the germline J gene completes it. V was clipped by 2 bases and J by 5 bases, with 4 bases between them. Germline V CDR1 and CDR2: MNHEY, SVGEGT. The CDR3 runs to 11 residues.

This clone was counted many times. The read comes to an end 3 residues before the CDR3 does, leaving the germline J gene to fill in the end. This chain joins TRBV2 and TRBJ1-2; TRBD1 matches 7 bases. The length of the CDR3 is 13 residues. CDR1 is SNHLY, CDR2 FYNNEI, per germline. V lost 8 bases and J lost 1; bases outside the gene matches: 4. CDR3: CASRRDSNYGYTF. Partial CDR3 DNA: TGTGCCAGCCGCCGGGACAGTAACTATGGC.

To note about this clone: The sequence runs out 3 residues before the end of the CDR3; the remainder is reconstructed from the germline J gene. The genes are TRBV2 and TRBJ2-7; D remains ambiguous. V shed 6 bases and J shed 1 base, with 16 bases lying between them. The CDR3 contains 15 residues. Germline V gene lookup returns CDR1 SNHLY and CDR2 FYNNEI. The covered CDR3 bases are TGTGCCAGCAGAAGAACTCGTCCTCGATCCTACGAG. As protein: CASRRTRPRSYE. The whole CDR3 region reads CASRRTRPRSYEQYF.

This clone was seen ten or more times. The read ends 3 residues before the CDR3 terminus; that terminus is restored from the germline J gene. The chain uses TRBV20-1 and TRBJ2-7; 9 bases map to TRBD1. With V trimmed by 0 bases and J by 5 bases, 8 bases remained unmatched. The germline V gene encodes CDR1 DFQATT and CDR2 SNEGSKA (reference sequence). The CDR3 runs to 15 residues. CDR3 bases read: TGCAGTGCTAGAGACCCGGGACAGGGTATACACGAG. It is translated as CSARDPGQGIHE. Given in full, the CDR3 is CSARDPGQGIHEQYF.

A note on this clone: The DNA ends 3 residues before the CDR3 does, and the rest of the CDR3 is filled in from the germline J gene. The V and J genes are TRBV5-8 and TRBJ1-5; TRBD1 matches 10 bases. Germline lookup yields CDR1 SGHTS and CDR2 YDEGEE. V shed 4 bases and J 7 bases; nucleotides not matched to a gene: 5. This CDR3 region has 14 residues. CDR3: CASSPGQGRQPQHF. CDR3 bases read: TGTGCCAGCAGCCCGGGACAGGGGAGGCAGCCC.

Concerning this clone: The read comes to an end 3 residues before the CDR3 does, leaving the germline J gene to fill in the end. This rearrangement joins TRBV20-1 to TRBJ2-1, with 8 bases aligning to TRBD2. With V trimmed by 3 bases and J by 4 bases, 14 bases remained unmatched. The germline CDR1 and CDR2 sequences are DFQATT and SNEGSKA (reference sequence). There are 17 residues in the CDR3. The sequenced CDR3 bases are TGCAGTGCTAGCGTACAGAGTATAGCGGGATATTACAATGAG. This codes for CSASVQSIAGYYNE. In full, the CDR3 reads CSASVQSIAGYYNEQFF.

This clone was observed many times. From the germline J gene comes the end of the CDR3, since the read stops 3 residues before it. The chain uses TRBV6-4 and TRBJ2-3, with 10 bases lining up with TRBD1. CDR3 length: 16 amino acids. Trimming took 6 bases from V and 4 from J; bases not matched to a gene: 10. Germline CDR1 is MRHNA and CDR2 is SNTAGT. The CDR3 here is CASSVRGDRGPDTQYF. The DNA read from the CDR3 is TGTGCCAGCAGCGTAAGGGGGGACAGGGGCCCAGATACG.